The present entry profiles one T cell receptor (beta chain) with its context. The PCR contained 60 Vbeta and 13 Jbeta primers. The data were produced by immunoSEQ multiplex PCR, yet TCRdb's version contains in-frame clones alone and is incomplete. Seen here are hundreds of thousands of clones, roughly 70% observed once, and the top ten hold less than 3%. Nominally healthy donors provided the samples, though records likely missed some immune exposures. The CDR3 loop spans 15 amino acids. The V and J ends lost 5 bases and 7 bases, in that order; junction bases with no gene match: 7. Germline CDR1 and CDR2: MDHEN and SYDVKM. The data were obtained in a study of cytomegalovirus exposure and HLA in healthy donors. Study background: Ancestry clustering placed around 81% of more than 350 genotyped donors in the Caucasian-associated cluster.

This clonotype was sampled from a man aged 40-49 years in good health and CMV-seropositive. V usage is TRBV28 and J usage is TRBJ2-5; 13 bases map to TRBD2. Sequences were obtained from PBMCs. Here the CDR3 DNA reads TGTGCCAGCAGTCCGCGGACTAGCGGGGGAGGGACCCAGTACTTC. Translated, it gives CASSPRTSGGGTQYF.